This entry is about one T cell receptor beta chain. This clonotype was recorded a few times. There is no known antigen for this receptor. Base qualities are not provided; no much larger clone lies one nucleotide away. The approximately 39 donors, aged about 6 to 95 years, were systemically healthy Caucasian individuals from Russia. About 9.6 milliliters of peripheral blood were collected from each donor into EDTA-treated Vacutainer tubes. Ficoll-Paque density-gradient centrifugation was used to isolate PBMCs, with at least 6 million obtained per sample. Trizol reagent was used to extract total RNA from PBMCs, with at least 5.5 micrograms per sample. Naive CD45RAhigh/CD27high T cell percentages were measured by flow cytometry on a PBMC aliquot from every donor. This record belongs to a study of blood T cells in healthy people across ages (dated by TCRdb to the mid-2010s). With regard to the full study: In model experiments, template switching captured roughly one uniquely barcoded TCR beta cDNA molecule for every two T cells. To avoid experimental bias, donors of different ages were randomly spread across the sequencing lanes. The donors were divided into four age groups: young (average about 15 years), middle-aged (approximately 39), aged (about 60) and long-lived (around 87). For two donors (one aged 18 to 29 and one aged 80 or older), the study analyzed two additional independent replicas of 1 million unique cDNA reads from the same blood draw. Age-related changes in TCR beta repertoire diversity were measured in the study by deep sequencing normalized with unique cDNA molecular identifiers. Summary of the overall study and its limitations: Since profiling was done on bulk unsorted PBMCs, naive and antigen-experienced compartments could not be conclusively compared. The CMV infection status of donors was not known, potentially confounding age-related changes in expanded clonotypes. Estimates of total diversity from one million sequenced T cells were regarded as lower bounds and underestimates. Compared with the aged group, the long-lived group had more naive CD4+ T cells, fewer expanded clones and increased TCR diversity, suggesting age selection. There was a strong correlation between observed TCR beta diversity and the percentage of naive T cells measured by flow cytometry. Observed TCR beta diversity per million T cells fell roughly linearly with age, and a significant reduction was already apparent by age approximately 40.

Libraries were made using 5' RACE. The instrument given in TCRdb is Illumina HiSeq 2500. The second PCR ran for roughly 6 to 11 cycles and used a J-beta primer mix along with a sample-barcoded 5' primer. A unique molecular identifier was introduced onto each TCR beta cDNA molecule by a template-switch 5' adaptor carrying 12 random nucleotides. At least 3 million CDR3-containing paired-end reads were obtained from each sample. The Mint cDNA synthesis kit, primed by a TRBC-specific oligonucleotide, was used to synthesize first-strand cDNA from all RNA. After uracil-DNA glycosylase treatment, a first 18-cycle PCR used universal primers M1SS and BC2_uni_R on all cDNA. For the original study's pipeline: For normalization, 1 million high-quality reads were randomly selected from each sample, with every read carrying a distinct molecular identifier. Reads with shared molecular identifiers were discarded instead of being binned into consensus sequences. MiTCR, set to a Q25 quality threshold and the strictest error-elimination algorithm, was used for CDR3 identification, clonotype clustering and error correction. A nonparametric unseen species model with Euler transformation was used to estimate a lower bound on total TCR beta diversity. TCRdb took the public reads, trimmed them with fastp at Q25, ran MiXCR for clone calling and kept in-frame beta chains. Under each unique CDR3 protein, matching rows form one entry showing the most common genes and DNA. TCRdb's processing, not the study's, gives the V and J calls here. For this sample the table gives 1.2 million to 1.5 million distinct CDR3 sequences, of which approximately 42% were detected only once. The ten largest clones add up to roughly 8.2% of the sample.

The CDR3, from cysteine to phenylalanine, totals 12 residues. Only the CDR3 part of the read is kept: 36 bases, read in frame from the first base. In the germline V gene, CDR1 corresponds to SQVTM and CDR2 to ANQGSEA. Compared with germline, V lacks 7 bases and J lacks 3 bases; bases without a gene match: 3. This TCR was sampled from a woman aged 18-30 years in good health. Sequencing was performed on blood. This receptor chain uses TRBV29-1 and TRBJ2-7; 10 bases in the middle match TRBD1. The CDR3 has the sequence CSGGTGVYEQYF. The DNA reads TGCAGCGGGGGGACAGGGGTCTACGAGCAGTACTTC.